The sequence of this TCR beta chain was determined in a study of beta chain features in type 1 diabetes. As concerns this clone: Its antigen is not identified.

Expressed TCRB transcripts were sequenced after all isolated RNA was converted to cDNA. The average for stem cell-like memory T cell samples was about 1.01 million reads. Clones were read by immunoSEQ multiplex PCR, and TCRdb kept only the in-frame ones, dropping some. The table lists some 16,000 clones, 76% of them singletons, with roughly 0.32% in the top ten. General study results and limits: Naive, central memory and regulatory TCRB repertoires appeared more similar among patients than healthy donors. Type 1 diabetes patients showed a moderate but significant shortening of TCRB CDR3s in all four CD4+ subsets.

This TCR was sampled from a woman under 30 with type 1 diabetes. The specimen was stem cell memory CD4+ T cells from blood.

CDR3 loop: CASSFYSGGYTF. CDR3 nucleotide sequence: TGTGCCAGCAGCTTCTATTCGGGGGGCTACACCTTC. The J gene is TRBJ1-2, the V gene TRBV7-2; D gene unclear. V gave up 3 bases and J gave up 8 bases, with 10 bases separating them. Germline assignment: CDR1 SGHTA and CDR2 FQGNSA. The CDR3 has 12 amino acids.